What follows are 26 T cell receptor beta chains derived from one specimen sequenced in a study of T cell responses to AZD1222 COVID-19 vaccine. Data came from immunoSEQ multiplex PCR; TCRdb stores just in-frame clones and leaves some out. The repertoire holds approximately 82,000 clones, approximately 90% seen once, with less than 4% in the top ten. Material: peripheral blood, obtained 28 days after the second AZD1222 dose. These TCRs come from an adult who received the AZD1222 COVID-19 vaccine.

This sequence joins TRBV7-6 and TRBJ2-2, with D possibly matching TRBD1 (6 bases). V lost 5 bases and J 1 base, leaving 20 bases between the germline ends. The germline V gene encodes CDR1 SGHVS and CDR2 FNYEAQ. This CDR3 comprises 18 residues. This CDR3 reads CASSRYRTAAVNTGELFF. In DNA, the CDR3 is TGTGCCAGCAGCAGATACAGGACAGCAGCCGTGAACACCGGGGAGCTGTTTTTT.

The rearrangement links TRBV28 to TRBJ1-3, with D possibly TRBD1 on 5 matching bases. Trimming removed 3 bases at V and 4 bases at J, with 13 bases between. The CDR3 sequence is 15 residues long. Germline CDR1 is MDHEN and CDR2 is SYDVKM. The CDR3 here is CASSFGGLQGNTIYF. CDR3 DNA sequence: TGTGCCAGCAGTTTCGGGGGGTTGCAAGGAAACACCATATATTTT.

The chain links TRBV30 to TRBJ1-6; 8 bases map to TRBD1. Germline V gives CDR1 GTSNPN, CDR2 SVGIG (reference sequence). CDR3 size: 12 residues. The J segment lost 19 bases and the V segment lost 5 bases, leaving 13 bases of the junction unmatched. DNA for the CDR3: TGTGCCTGGGACGGGACAGGCGGCATTTCTCACTTT. This codes for CAWDGTGGISHF.

The chain recombines TRBV5-6 with TRBJ2-3, with 9 bases matching TRBD2. CDR1 is SGHDT, CDR2 YYEEEE, per germline. V shed 0 bases, J shed 1 base, and the junction held 3 bases outside the gene matches. This CDR3 comprises 16 residues. CDR3 bases: TGTGCCAGCAGCTTGGATAGCGGGGGCCGCACAGATACGCAGTATTTT. It translates to CASSLDSGGRTDTQYF.

V gene TRBV7-8 combines with J gene TRBJ2-7; TRBD1 matches at 7 bases. CDR3 length: 13 amino acids. From germline, CDR1 is SGHVS and CDR2 FQNEAQ. V lost 5 bases and J lost 3; bases outside the gene matches: 4. The CDR3: CASSIRQGYEQYF. CDR3 in DNA: TGTGCCAGCAGCATTAGACAGGGCTACGAGCAGTACTTC.

The chain recombines TRBV21-1 with TRBJ1-2. TRBV21-1 is assigned pseudogene status. The CDR3 spans 13 residues. CDR3 protein: CASSLDAHYGYTF. The CDR3, as DNA: TGTGCCAGCAGCCTTGACGCACACTATGGCTACACCTTC.

In its sample, this clone was seen once. The chain couples TRBV5-6 to TRBJ2-3; weak D call: TRBD2 (7 bases). V lost 4 bases, J lost 9 bases, and 21 bases lay in between. Germline V gives CDR1 SGHDT, CDR2 YYEEEE. The CDR3 is made up of 15 amino acids. CDR3 residues: CASSITPGGTGTQYF. DNA of the CDR3: TGTGCCAGCAGCATAACTCCGGGGGGCACCGGGACGCAGTATTTT.

The genes are TRBV5-1 and TRBJ2-1, with 7 nucleotides matching TRBD2. Germline loops: CDR1 SGHRS, CDR2 YFSETQ. The CDR3 spans 16 residues. Trimming took 2 bases from V and 0 from J; bases not matched to a gene: 5. The CDR3 spells CASSLPLASSYNEQFF. DNA of the CDR3: TGCGCCAGCAGCTTACCACTAGCGAGCTCCTACAATGAGCAGTTCTTC.

The chain carries TRBV27 and TRBJ2-1, with unresolved D. The germline V gene encodes CDR1 MNHEY and CDR2 SMNVEV (reference sequence). The V end lost 6 bases, the J end lost 5 bases, and 23 bases lay between the germline ends. The CDR3 is made up of 17 amino acids. The CDR3 spells CASSRFPDTSDDNEQFF. The DNA for the CDR3 is TGTGCCAGCAGCAGGTTCCCCGACACTTCGGATGACAATGAGCAGTTCTTC.

The chain couples TRBV19 to TRBJ1-2; D ambiguous. CDR3 size: 13 residues. CDR1 and CDR2 from the germline V gene are LNHDA and SQIVND (reference sequence). Trimming shortened V by 6 bases and J by 2 bases, and 10 bases separated the two germline ends. CDR3 in DNA: TGTGCCAGTAGGATGGCCTCAAACTATGGCTACACCTTC. The encoded protein is CASRMASNYGYTF. The whole variable domain, remainder taken from reference TRBV19 and TRBJ1-2, is DGGITQSPKYLFRKEGQNVTLSCEQNLNHDAMYWYRQDPGQGLRLIYYSQIVNDFQKGDIAEGYSVSREKKESFPLTVTSAQKNPTAFYLCASRMASNYGYTFGSGTRLTVV.

The chain uses TRBV12-3 or TRBV12-4 and TRBJ1-2; D is undetermined. This CDR3 spans 13 amino acids. V lost 6 bases to trimming and J lost 7 bases, with 15 bases between them. The CDR3 DNA reads TGTGCCAGCAGGGAGACCCCGGGAGGTGGCTACACCTTC. Amino acids: CASRETPGGGYTF.

This chain uses TRBV27 with TRBJ1-5; D ambiguous. Trimming took off 5 bases at V and 1 base at J, with 15 bases between the two ends. CDR1 MNHEY and CDR2 SMNVEV come from the germline V gene (reference sequence). There are 16 residues in the CDR3. The CDR3 DNA reads as TGTGCCAGCAGTCCCCGTTGGGGAGTCAGCAATCAGCCCCAGCATTTT. This sequence encodes CASSPRWGVSNQPQHF.

The rearrangement uses TRBV5-1 and TRBJ2-3, with D uncertain. CDR3 length equals 14 residues. Looked up from germline, CDR1 is SGHRS and CDR2 is YFSETQ. V was shortened by 9 bases and J by 0 bases, with 14 bases between the two germline ends. The CDR3 loop is CATTPFPSTDTQYF. CDR3 nucleotides: TGCGCCACCACACCCTTCCCGAGCACAGATACGCAGTATTTT.

The chain uses TRBV27 and TRBJ1-5; 8 nucleotides align to TRBD1. The CDR3 runs 16 residues. Germline V gene data show CDR1 as MNHEY and CDR2 as SMNVEV (reference sequence). The V and J ends lost 2 bases and 2 bases, in that order; junction bases with no gene match: 5. The CDR3 DNA is TGTGCCAGCAGTTTAACAGGGGGTTACGGCAATCAGCCCCAGCATTTT. This gives the protein CASSLTGGYGNQPQHF.

The chain has TRBV5-1 and TRBJ1-2; D is unclear. Germline CDR1 and CDR2: SGHRS and YFSETQ. With 0 bases removed from V and 0 bases from J, the gap between germline ends came to 9 bases. The CDR3 contains 15 residues. The CDR3 protein is CASSLEVVTNYGYTF. CDR3 nucleotide sequence: TGCGCCAGCAGCTTGGAAGTGGTGACTAACTATGGCTACACCTTC.

This rearrangement joins TRBV12-3 or TRBV12-4 to TRBJ2-1; D may be TRBD2 (6 bases). V was cut by 6 bases and J by 6 bases, with 12 bases left in between. The CDR3 has 13 amino acids. The CDR3 DNA reads TGTGCCAGCAGGGGGACTTTCGGCAATGAGCAGTTCTTC. Residues: CASRGTFGNEQFF.

This chain connects TRBV15 to TRBJ1-5; D is possibly TRBD1 (5 bases). The CDR3 covers 17 residues. V dropped 1 base and J dropped 7 bases, with 20 bases sitting between them. Per germline, CDR1 LNHNV and CDR2 YYDKDF (reference sequence). Written as DNA, the CDR3 is TGTGCCACCAGCAGAGTGGGGCCCCCCAGGGACGGCCAGCCCCAGCATTTT. This encodes CATSRVGPPRDGQPQHF.

V usage is TRBV23-1 and J usage is TRBJ2-1; the match to TRBD1 covers 8 bases. TRBV23-1 is an ORF for which the function is uncertain. V gave up 0 bases and J gave up 0 bases; unmatched junction bases: 10. The CDR3 runs to 19 residues. The CDR3 DNA sequence: TGCGCCAGCAGTCAATCGGGACAGGCCGATGCAAGCTCCTACAATGAGCAGTTCTTC. Translating gives CASSQSGQADASSYNEQFF.

The rearrangement joins TRBV5-4 to TRBJ1-2; 7 nucleotides agree with TRBD1. Germline assignment: CDR1 SGHNT and CDR2 YYREEE (reference sequence). The CDR3 has 15 residues. The V gene end was trimmed by 6 bases and the J gene end by 2 bases; junction bases not matched to a gene: 10. In nucleotides, the CDR3 is TGTGCCAGCAACGAGAAAACGGGACAGAACTATGGCTACACCTTC. Protein product: CASNEKTGQNYGYTF.

This CDR3 is CASIGQGAYEQYF. The CDR3 coding sequence is TGTGCCAGCATTGGGCAGGGGGCATACGAGCAGTACTTC. This chain links TRBV25-1 with TRBJ2-7; 8 positions match TRBD1. In germline, CDR1 is MGHDK, CDR2 SYGVNS. J gave up 4 bases and V 7 bases, and 6 bases lay outside the gene matches. This CDR3 has 13 residues.

CDR3: CASSYIVGESANTEAFF. The CDR3 coding sequence is TGTGCCAGCAGTTACATTGTGGGGGAATCGGCGAACACTGAAGCTTTCTTT. The chain employs TRBV6-2 or TRBV6-3 and TRBJ1-1, with D possibly being TRBD1 (5 bases). The CDR3 spans 17 residues. The V end was cut by 2 bases, the J end by 1 base, with 17 bases between. CDR1 and CDR2 from the germline V gene are MNHEY and SVGEGT.

The chain has TRBV6-5 and TRBJ1-4; D call uncertain. Trimming pared 2 bases from V and 2 bases from J, leaving 12 bases between. Germline V CDR1 and CDR2: MNHEY, SVGAGI. CDR3 length: 16 residues. CDR3 bases: TGTGCCAGCAGTTACGAGGCCCTGGATACTAATGAAAAACTGTTTTTT. It encodes CASSYEALDTNEKLFF.

This chain links TRBV10-3 with TRBJ2-3; D may be TRBD1 or TRBD2 (5 bases each). Trimming removed 10 bases at V and 2 bases at J, with 19 bases between. Germline lookup yields CDR1 ENHRY and CDR2 SYGVKD. This CDR3 spans 15 amino acids. DNA for the CDR3: TGTGCCACCGAACGGGACCAAAAGCACACAGATACGCAGTATTTT. Encoded protein: CATERDQKHTDTQYF.

The CDR3 reads CASSEAITANTEAFF. The CDR3 DNA is TGTGCCAGCAGTGAAGCGATCACGGCGAACACTGAAGCTTTCTTT. The chain employs TRBV2 and TRBJ1-1; no clear D gene. The CDR3 covers 15 residues. The ends were cut back, 0 bases at V and 1 base at J, with 9 bases in the middle. Germline-derived CDR1 and CDR2 are SNHLY and FYNNEI.

The rearrangement joins TRBV19 to TRBJ1-5; 8 bases align to TRBD1. Looked up from germline, CDR1 is LNHDA and CDR2 is SQIVND (reference sequence). The CDR3 extends over 15 amino acids. The junction had 5 bases not matched to a gene; V was cut back by 0 bases and J by 7 bases. CDR3 DNA sequence: TGTGCCAGTAGTATAGACCAGGGGGCTTGGCAGCCCCAGCATTTT. Residues: CASSIDQGAWQPQHF.

The CDR3 sequence is CASSLSHRSYGYTF. CDR3 DNA: TGTGCCAGCAGTTTATCCCATCGGAGTTATGGCTACACCTTC. The chain carries TRBV28 and TRBJ1-2; unclear D gene. Germline-derived CDR1 and CDR2 are MDHEN and SYDVKM. Trimming left V 1 base short and J 5 bases short, with 11 bases between. The CDR3 totals 14 residues.